This T cell receptor beta chain is drawn from a study of OX40 agonist ivuxolimab in advanced cancers. The ends lost 4 bases at V and 0 bases at J; junction bases unmatched: 5. Germline values: CDR1 MGHRA, CDR2 YSYEKL. There are 15 residues in the CDR3. Method: immunoSEQ multiplex PCR; TCRdb's copy keeps in-frame clones and lacks some. This table has 70,000 or so clones, approximately 81% appearing once. The rearrangement joins TRBV4-1 to TRBJ2-7; 8 nucleotides line up with TRBD1. The material sequenced was CD4+ or CD8+ T cells sorted from blood, taken in a trial of the OX40 agonist ivuxolimab. This TCR was recovered from an adult with an advanced solid tumor such as melanoma, head and neck, liver or kidney cancer. CDR3 nucleotides: TGCGCCAGCAGCCCCACCGGACAGGGCTCCTACGAGCAGTACTTC. Protein product: CASSPTGQGSYEQYF.